Following are 27 T cell receptor beta chains from one sample sequenced in a study of blood T cell repertoires in COVID-19. The data were produced by immunoSEQ multiplex PCR, yet TCRdb's version contains in-frame clones alone and is incomplete. This sample has approximately 280,000 clones, with roughly 90% found just once. Specimen: PBMCs or T cells enriched from blood (not recorded which). Receptors originate from a woman aged 55-75 years who had recovered from COVID-19.

V gene TRBV5-1 combines with J gene TRBJ2-5; 8 bases agree with TRBD1. J gave up 5 bases and V 4 bases, and 16 bases lay outside the gene matches. Germline V gives CDR1 SGHRS, CDR2 YFSETQ. This CDR3 has 17 residues. In DNA form, the CDR3 reads TGCGCCAGCAGCCTTCGTGGACAGGGCCCTGGGAGGGAGACCCAGTACTTC. This encodes CASSLRGQGPGRETQYF.

This sequence joins TRBV10-3 and TRBJ2-1, with 10 bases lining up with TRBD2. The CDR3 contains 17 residues. Trimming at V came to 10 bases and at J to 0 bases, leaving 12 bases not matched to a gene. Germline CDR1 ENHRY, CDR2 SYGVKD. CDR3 coding DNA: TGTGCCACCCGGGAACTAGCGGGGAGGAGCTCCTACAATGAGCAGTTCTTC. Protein product: CATRELAGRSSYNEQFF.

This chain uses TRBV19 with TRBJ1-2; 9 nucleotides align to TRBD1. The CDR3 is 13 amino acids. V was pared by 7 bases and J by 8 bases, with 8 bases of the junction left unmatched. In germline, CDR1 is LNHDA, CDR2 SQIVND (reference sequence). The DNA for the CDR3 is TGTGCCAGTACGCCCGGGACAGGGTTGGGCTACACCTTC. It yields the protein CASTPGTGLGYTF. The variable domain in full, completed from reference TRBV19 and TRBJ1-2, reads DGGITQSPKYLFRKEGQNVTLSCEQNLNHDAMYWYRQDPGQGLRLIYYSQIVNDFQKGDIAEGYSVSREKKESFPLTVTSAQKNPTAFYLCASTPGTGLGYTFGSGTRLTVV.

This clone appeared once. V and J are TRBV7-3 and TRBJ1-2; no reliable D call. Germline V CDR1 and CDR2: SGHTA, FQGTGA. V lost 5 bases and J 2 bases, leaving 15 bases between the germline ends. The CDR3 extends over 15 amino acids. CDR3 sequence reads: CASSPSRNPNYGYTF. The DNA for the CDR3 is TGTGCCAGCAGCCCCTCCAGAAACCCCAACTATGGCTACACCTTC.

V is TRBV9 and J is TRBJ2-1; D unclear. The CDR3 runs to 16 residues. V was trimmed by 4 bases and J by 9 bases, leaving 23 bases between them. Per germline, CDR1 SGDLS and CDR2 YYNGEE. CDR3 nucleotides: TGTGCCAGCAGCCCAAAAAGCGCGATCGATCCGGCTGAGCAGTTCTTC. This translates into CASSPKSAIDPAEQFF. Variable domain in full (rest from reference TRBV9 and TRBJ2-1): DSGVTQTPKHLITATGQRVTLRCSPRSGDLSVYWYQQSLDQGLQFLIQYYNGEERAKGNILERFSAQQFPDLHSELNLSSLELGDSALYFCASSPKSAIDPAEQFFGPGTRLTVL.

The chain links TRBV5-1 to TRBJ1-1; TRBD1 aligns across 8 bases. CDR1 and CDR2 (germline): SGHRS, YFSETQ. The ends lost 4 bases at V and 3 bases at J; junction bases unmatched: 5. This CDR3 is built from 14 residues. The CDR3 nucleotides are TGCGCCAGCAGCCAGGACAGGGTCTACACTGAAGCTTTCTTT. Translation: CASSQDRVYTEAFF.

The chain employs TRBV2 and TRBJ1-1; tentative D call: TRBD1 (5 bases). V was pared by 8 bases and J by 6 bases, with 7 bases between. CDR1 is SNHLY, CDR2 FYNNEI, per germline. The CDR3 sequence is 10 residues long. The CDR3 DNA reads as TGTGCCAGCGGGGGGGCTGAAGCTTTCTTT. Protein sequence: CASGGAEAFF.

The chain has TRBV28 and TRBJ2-1, with TRBD2 identical over 8 bases. Germline values: CDR1 MDHEN, CDR2 SYDVKM. Trimming removed 10 bases from V and 4 bases from J; junction bases left unmatched: 6. The CDR3 extends over 13 amino acids. The chain's CDR3 is CATLRGGYNEQFF. CDR3 DNA: TGTGCCACCCTCCGGGGGGGATACAATGAGCAGTTCTTC.

The chain has TRBV20-1 and TRBJ1-1; 7 positions match TRBD1. Trimming removed 3 bases from V and 8 bases from J; junction bases left unmatched: 3. The CDR3 contains 11 residues. Germline lookup yields CDR1 DFQATT and CDR2 SNEGSKA (reference sequence). The CDR3 DNA reads as TGCAGTGCTAGGGGGGACAGAGAAGCTTTCTTT. It codes for CSARGDREAFF.

This clone appeared a single time. J is TRBJ2-5 and V is TRBV19; tentative D call: TRBD1 (5 bases). The ends were cut back, 8 bases at V and 5 bases at J, with 12 bases in the middle. The germline V gene encodes CDR1 LNHDA and CDR2 SQIVND (reference sequence). The CDR3 extends over 12 amino acids. The CDR3 region has the DNA TGTGCCAGTTCCCAGGGATGGGAGACCCAGTACTTC. This encodes CASSQGWETQYF.

The chain recombines TRBV27 with TRBJ1-4; no definite D call. V was pared by 2 bases and J by 1 base, with 11 bases between. The germline CDR1 and CDR2 sequences are MNHEY and SMNVEV (reference sequence). The CDR3 totals 16 residues. The CDR3 DNA reads TGTGCCAGCAGTTTAACCGCGGAAGGAACTAATGAAAAACTGTTTTTT. Its protein product is CASSLTAEGTNEKLFF.

The chain couples TRBV7-8 to TRBJ2-4; TRBD1 might be the D (5 bases). The CDR3 spans 14 residues. Germline V gene data show CDR1 as SGHVS and CDR2 as FQNEAQ. Deletions cut 2 bases from V and 0 bases from J, with 5 bases between. The CDR3 reads CASSLRGAKNIQYF. CDR3 bases: TGTGCCAGCAGCTTAAGGGGAGCCAAAAACATTCAGTACTTC.

This CDR3 is CASTWDSYSPLHF. The CDR3 nucleotides are TGTGCCAGCACCTGGGACAGCTATTCACCCCTCCACTTT. The rearrangement joins TRBV27 to TRBJ1-6; 7 bases are shared with TRBD1. The CDR3 sequence is 13 residues long. The V and J ends lost 7 bases and 8 bases, in that order; junction bases with no gene match: 5. CDR1 is MNHEY, CDR2 SMNVEV, per germline (reference sequence).

This chain connects TRBV5-8 to TRBJ1-2; D is possibly TRBD1 (6 bases). CDR3 size: 15 residues. The V and J ends lost 0 bases and 3 bases respectively, with 12 bases between them. CDR1 is SGHTS, CDR2 YDEGEE, per germline. This CDR3 reads CASSLAGARDYGYTF. The CDR3 DNA is TGTGCCAGCAGCTTGGCAGGGGCAAGGGACTATGGCTACACCTTC.

This chain uses TRBV19 with TRBJ2-2; D is uncertain. Trimming removed 7 bases at V and 4 bases at J, with 7 bases between. CDR1 is LNHDA, CDR2 SQIVND, per germline (reference sequence). This CDR3 spans 12 amino acids. CDR3 coding DNA: TGTGCCAGTACCTACTTCACCGGGGAGCTGTTTTTT. It yields the protein CASTYFTGELFF. Full variable domain (rest looked up from reference TRBV19 and TRBJ2-2): DGGITQSPKYLFRKEGQNVTLSCEQNLNHDAMYWYRQDPGQGLRLIYYSQIVNDFQKGDIAEGYSVSREKKESFPLTVTSAQKNPTAFYLCASTYFTGELFFGEGSRLTVL.

The J gene is TRBJ1-2, the V gene TRBV7-6; D perhaps matches TRBD1 (5 bases). V lost 5 bases and J 3 bases, leaving 10 bases between the germline ends. This CDR3 is 13 amino acids long. Looked up from germline, CDR1 is SGHVS and CDR2 is FNYEAQ. The CDR3 loop is CASSRGEDYGYTF. CDR3 nucleotide sequence: TGTGCCAGCAGCCGGGGGGAGGACTATGGCTACACCTTC. The full variable domain, rest sourced from reference TRBV7-6 and TRBJ1-2, is GAGVSQSPRYKVTKRGQDVALRCDPISGHVSLYWYRQALGQGPEFLTYFNYEAQQDKSGLPNDRFSAERPEGSISTLTIQRTEQRDSAMYRCASSRGEDYGYTFGSGTRLTVV.

This clone is medium-sized within its sample. The rearrangement uses TRBV9 and TRBJ2-3; the match to TRBD2 covers 9 bases. With V trimmed by 3 bases and J by 0 bases, 2 bases remained unmatched. The CDR3 has 15 amino acids. Germline V CDR1 and CDR2: SGDLS, YYNGEE. CDR3 in amino acids: CASSASGGSTDTQYF. CDR3 nucleotide sequence: TGTGCCAGCAGCGCCAGCGGGGGGAGCACAGATACGCAGTATTTT. The whole variable domain, remainder taken from reference TRBV9 and TRBJ2-3, is DSGVTQTPKHLITATGQRVTLRCSPRSGDLSVYWYQQSLDQGLQFLIQYYNGEERAKGNILERFSAQQFPDLHSELNLSSLELGDSALYFCASSASGGSTDTQYFGPGTRLTVL.

As for this clone: One end of the junction varies from germline; a read error may be responsible. The V call is TRBV5-1, the J call TRBJ1-2; D gene unclear. CDR1 is SGHRS, CDR2 YFSETQ, per germline. This CDR3 is built from 14 residues. DNA for the CDR3: TGCGCCAACAGCCGGGCGGACGGGAATGAGGGCTACACCTTC. Its translation: CANSRADGNEGYTF.

CDR3 protein: CASNPGTGRGELFF. The CDR3, as DNA: TGCGCCAGCAACCCCGGGACAGGTCGCGGGGAGCTGTTTTTT. V gene TRBV10-2 combines with J gene TRBJ2-2, with 8 positions matching TRBD1. This CDR3 region has 14 residues. Losses at the gene ends were 7 bases for V and 7 bases for J; bases not matched to a gene: 8. The V gene's germline CDR1 is WSHSY and CDR2 SAAADI.

The V and J genes are TRBV27 and TRBJ1-1; D ambiguous. The germline gives CDR1 MNHEY, CDR2 SMNVEV (reference sequence). The V end lost 6 bases, the J end lost 0 bases, and 5 bases lay between the germline ends. The CDR3 length is 12 residues. The CDR3 reads CASSPMNTEAFF. The DNA for the CDR3 is TGTGCCAGCAGCCCCATGAACACTGAAGCTTTCTTT.

The rearrangement links TRBV10-1 to TRBJ2-3; 10 nucleotides align to TRBD2. V gave up 9 bases and J gave up 0 bases; unmatched junction bases: 6. Germline lookup yields CDR1 WNHNN and CDR2 SYGVQD (reference sequence). The CDR3 has 15 residues. CDR3 loop: CARLTSGSSTDTQYF. DNA of the CDR3: TGCGCCAGGTTGACTAGCGGGTCGAGCACAGATACGCAGTATTTT.

The chain has TRBV7-9 and TRBJ1-2; 8 bases agree with TRBD1. Germline CDR1 and CDR2: SEHNR and FQNEAQ (reference sequence). The CDR3 consists of 13 residues. Losses at the gene ends were 4 bases for V and 8 bases for J; bases not matched to a gene: 6. Here the CDR3 reads CASSWQGAQGYTF. CDR3 coding DNA: TGTGCCAGCAGCTGGCAGGGGGCTCAGGGCTACACCTTC.

The chain links TRBV27 to TRBJ1-2, with a weak D call TRBD1 (5 bases). The V end lost 9 bases, the J end lost 9 bases, and 17 bases lay between the germline ends. The CDR3 sequence is 12 residues long. Germline assignment: CDR1 MNHEY and CDR2 SMNVEV (reference sequence). This CDR3 reads CASSRGGGSYTF. CDR3 nucleotides: TGTGCCAGTTCCCGGGGCGGGGGAAGCTACACCTTC.

This sequence joins TRBV11-3 and TRBJ2-1; D is unresolved. This CDR3 region has 13 residues. Germline V gene data show CDR1 as SGHNT and CDR2 as YENEEA. V was pared by 0 bases and J by 8 bases, with 8 bases between. CDR3 nucleotides: TGTGCCAGCAGCTTAGAGCCATTAGATGAGCAGTTCTTC. Translating gives CASSLEPLDEQFF.

This clone was seen more than once but under ten times. The chain uses TRBV2 and TRBJ1-5; no clear D gene. With 1 base removed from V and 5 bases from J, the gap between germline ends came to 12 bases. The CDR3 spans 15 residues. Germline V gene lookup returns CDR1 SNHLY and CDR2 FYNNEI. CDR3 nucleotides: TGTGCCAGCAGTGAAGGTGGGCCGAGGGATCAGCCCCAGCATTTT. Its translation is CASSEGGPRDQPQHF.

The V and J genes are TRBV30 and TRBJ1-5; a weak D match, TRBD1 (5 bases). The CDR3 length is 14 residues. Germline V gene sequence: CDR1 GTSNPN, CDR2 SVGIG (reference sequence). With 0 bases removed from V and 3 bases from J, the gap between germline ends came to 9 bases. The CDR3 reads CAWSVLGLNQPQHF. The DNA of the CDR3 is TGTGCCTGGAGTGTATTGGGACTCAATCAGCCCCAGCATTTT.

This chain uses TRBV19 with TRBJ1-3, with 7 bases fitting TRBD1. The ends lost 4 bases at V and 4 bases at J; junction bases unmatched: 7. Germline CDR1 is LNHDA and CDR2 is SQIVND (reference sequence). There are 15 residues in the CDR3. This CDR3 reads CASSTSTGTGNTIYF. For the CDR3, the DNA is TGTGCCAGTAGTACCTCGACAGGGACGGGAAACACCATATATTTT.